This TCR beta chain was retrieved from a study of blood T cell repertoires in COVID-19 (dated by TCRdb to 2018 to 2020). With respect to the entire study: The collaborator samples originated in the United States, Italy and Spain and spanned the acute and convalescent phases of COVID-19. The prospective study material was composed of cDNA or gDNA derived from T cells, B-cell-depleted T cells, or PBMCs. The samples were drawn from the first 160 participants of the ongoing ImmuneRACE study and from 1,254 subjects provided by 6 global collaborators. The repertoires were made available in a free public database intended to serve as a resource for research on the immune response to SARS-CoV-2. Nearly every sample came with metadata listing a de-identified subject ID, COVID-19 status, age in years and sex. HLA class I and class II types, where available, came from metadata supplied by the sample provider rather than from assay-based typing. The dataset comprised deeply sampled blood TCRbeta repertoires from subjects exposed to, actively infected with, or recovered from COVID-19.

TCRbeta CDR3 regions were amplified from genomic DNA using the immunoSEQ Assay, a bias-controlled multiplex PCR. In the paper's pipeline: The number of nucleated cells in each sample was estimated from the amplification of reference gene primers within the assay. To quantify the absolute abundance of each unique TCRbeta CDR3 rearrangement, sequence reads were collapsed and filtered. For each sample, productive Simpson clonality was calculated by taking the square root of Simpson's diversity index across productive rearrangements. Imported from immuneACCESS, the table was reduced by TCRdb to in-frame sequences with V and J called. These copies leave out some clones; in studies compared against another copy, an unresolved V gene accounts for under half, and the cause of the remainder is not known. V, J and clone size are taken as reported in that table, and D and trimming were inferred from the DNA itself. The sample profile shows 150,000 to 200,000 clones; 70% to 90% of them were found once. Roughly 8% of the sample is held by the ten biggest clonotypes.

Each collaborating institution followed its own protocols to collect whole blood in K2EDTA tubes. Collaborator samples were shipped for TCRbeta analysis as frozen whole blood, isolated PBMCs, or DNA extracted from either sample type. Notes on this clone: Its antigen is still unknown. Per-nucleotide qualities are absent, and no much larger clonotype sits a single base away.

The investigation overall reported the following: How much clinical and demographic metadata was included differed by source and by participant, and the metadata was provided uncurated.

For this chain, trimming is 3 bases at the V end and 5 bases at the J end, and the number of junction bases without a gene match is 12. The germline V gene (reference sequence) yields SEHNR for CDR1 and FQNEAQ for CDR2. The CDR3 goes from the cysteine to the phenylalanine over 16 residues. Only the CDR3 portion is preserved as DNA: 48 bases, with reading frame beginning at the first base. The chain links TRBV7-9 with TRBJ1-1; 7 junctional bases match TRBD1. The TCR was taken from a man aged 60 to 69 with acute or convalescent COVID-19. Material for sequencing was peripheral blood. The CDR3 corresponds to CASSLPPSAGGTEAFF. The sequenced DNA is TGTGCCAGCAGCTTGCCCCCATCGGCAGGGGGGACTGAAGCTTTCTTT.